This TCR beta chain comes out of a study of T-cell reconstitution after alpha-beta-depleted transplantation in children. The study's findings and limits: Among T cells one year after transplant, newly produced cells accounted for most counts and diversity. It was reported that alpha-beta T cells came from several hundred expanded graft clones (about two months after transplant). Surviving recipient T cells and intrathymic progenitors accounted for some patients' high TCRbeta diversity at day 60.

Unique molecular identifiers were incorporated into the prepared TCRbeta library. TCRdb ran MiXCR on the PCR reads and lists one entry per CDR3 protein. The sample has 150,000 to 250,000 distinct CDR3 sequences, roughly 6.3% seen once. This clonotype was picked up many times. Its matching antigen is unknown. The germline V gene has CDR1 LGHDT and CDR2 YNNKEL (reference sequence). CDR3 length: 15 amino acids. Trimming removed 1 base at V and 7 bases at J, with 17 bases between. The genes are TRBV3-1 and TRBJ2-7; possibly TRBD2 for D (7 bases). This receptor was identified in a girl less than two years old with combined immunodeficiency, due to receive a stem cell transplant. The sample consisted of PBMCs, taken before TCRalphabeta/CD19-depleted stem cell transplant. The CDR3 reads CASSQVGGGAREQYF. CDR3 DNA: TGTGCCAGCAGCCAAGTTGGAGGGGGGGCGCGGGAGCAGTACTTC.